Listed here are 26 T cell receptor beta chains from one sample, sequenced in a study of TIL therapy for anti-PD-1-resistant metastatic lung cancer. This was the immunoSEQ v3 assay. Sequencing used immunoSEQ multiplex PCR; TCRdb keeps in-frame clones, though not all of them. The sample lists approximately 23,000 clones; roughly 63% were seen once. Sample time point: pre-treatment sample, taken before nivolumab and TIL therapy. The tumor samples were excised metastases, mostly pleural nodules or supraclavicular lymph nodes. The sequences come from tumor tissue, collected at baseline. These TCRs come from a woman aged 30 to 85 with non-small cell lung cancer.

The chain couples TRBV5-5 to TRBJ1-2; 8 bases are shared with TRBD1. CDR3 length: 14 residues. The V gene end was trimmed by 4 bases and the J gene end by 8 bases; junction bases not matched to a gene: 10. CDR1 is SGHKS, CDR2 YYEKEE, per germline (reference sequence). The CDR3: CASSHGTGTGGYTF. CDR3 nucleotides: TGTGCCAGCAGCCACGGGACAGGCACGGGGGGCTACACCTTC.

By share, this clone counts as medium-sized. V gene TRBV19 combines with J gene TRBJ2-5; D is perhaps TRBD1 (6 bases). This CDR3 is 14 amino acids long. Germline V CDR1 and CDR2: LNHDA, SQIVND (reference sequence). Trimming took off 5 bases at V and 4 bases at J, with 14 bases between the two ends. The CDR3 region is CASSPYRVPETQYF. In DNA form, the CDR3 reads TGTGCCAGTAGTCCCTACAGGGTCCCAGAGACCCAGTACTTC.

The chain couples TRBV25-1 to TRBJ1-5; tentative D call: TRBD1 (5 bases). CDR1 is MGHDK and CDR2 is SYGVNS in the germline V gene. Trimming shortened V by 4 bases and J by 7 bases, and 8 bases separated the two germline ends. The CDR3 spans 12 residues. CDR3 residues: CASSVGGQPQHF. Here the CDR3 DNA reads TGTGCCAGCAGTGTTGGGGGGCAGCCCCAGCATTTT.

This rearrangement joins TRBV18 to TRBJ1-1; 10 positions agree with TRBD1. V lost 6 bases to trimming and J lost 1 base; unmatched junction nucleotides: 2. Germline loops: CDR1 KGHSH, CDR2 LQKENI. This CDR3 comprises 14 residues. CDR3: CASSRQGANTEAFF. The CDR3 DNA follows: TGTGCCAGCTCCCGACAGGGGGCGAACACTGAAGCTTTCTTT.

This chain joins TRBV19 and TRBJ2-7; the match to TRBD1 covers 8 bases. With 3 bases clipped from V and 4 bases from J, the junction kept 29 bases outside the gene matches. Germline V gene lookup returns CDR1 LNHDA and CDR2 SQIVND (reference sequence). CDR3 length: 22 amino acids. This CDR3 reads CASSISGQGAPQQIPVFYEQYF. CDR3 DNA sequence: TGTGCCAGTAGTATCTCCGGACAGGGCGCCCCCCAACAGATCCCCGTGTTTTACGAGCAGTACTTC.

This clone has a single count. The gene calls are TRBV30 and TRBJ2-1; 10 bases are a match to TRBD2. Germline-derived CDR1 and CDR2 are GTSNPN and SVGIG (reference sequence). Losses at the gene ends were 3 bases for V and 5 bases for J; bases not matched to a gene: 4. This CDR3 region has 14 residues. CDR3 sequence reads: CAWSLAGVNNEQFF. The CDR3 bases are TGTGCCTGGAGCCTAGCGGGGGTTAACAATGAGCAGTTCTTC.

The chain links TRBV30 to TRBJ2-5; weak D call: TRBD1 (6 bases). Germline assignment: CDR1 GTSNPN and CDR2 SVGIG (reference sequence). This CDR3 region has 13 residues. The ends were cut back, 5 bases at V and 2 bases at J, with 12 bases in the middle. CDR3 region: CAWGRGIQETQYF. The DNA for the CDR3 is TGTGCCTGGGGCAGGGGTATACAAGAGACCCAGTACTTC.

CDR3 region: CASSLGSGIMTDTQYF. In nucleotides, the CDR3 is TGTGCCAGCAGCTTGGGTAGCGGGATTATGACAGATACGCAGTATTTT. This chain uses TRBV7-8 with TRBJ2-3, with 8 nucleotides matching TRBD2. Trimming took 3 bases from V and 3 from J; bases not matched to a gene: 8. The germline CDR1 and CDR2 sequences are SGHVS and FQNEAQ. The CDR3 totals 16 residues.

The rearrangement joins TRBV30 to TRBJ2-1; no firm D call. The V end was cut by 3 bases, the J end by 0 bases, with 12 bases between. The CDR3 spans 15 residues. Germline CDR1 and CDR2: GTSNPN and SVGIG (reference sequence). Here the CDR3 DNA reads TGTGCCTGGAGCGGATTCCTTGGCTCCTACAATGAGCAGTTCTTC. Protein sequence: CAWSGFLGSYNEQFF. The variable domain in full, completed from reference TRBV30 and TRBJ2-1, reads SQTIHQWPATLVQPVGSPLSLECTVEGTSNPNLYWYRQAAGRGLQLLFYSVGIGQISSEVPQNLSASRPQDRQFILSSKKLLLSDSGFYLCAWSGFLGSYNEQFFGPGTRLTVL.

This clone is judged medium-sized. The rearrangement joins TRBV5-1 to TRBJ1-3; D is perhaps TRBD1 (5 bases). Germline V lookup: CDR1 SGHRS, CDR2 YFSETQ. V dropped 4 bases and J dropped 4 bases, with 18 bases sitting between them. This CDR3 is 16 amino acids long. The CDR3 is CASSRDGGFSGNTIYF. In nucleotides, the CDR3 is TGCGCCAGCAGCCGGGACGGGGGTTTCTCCGGAAACACCATATATTTT.

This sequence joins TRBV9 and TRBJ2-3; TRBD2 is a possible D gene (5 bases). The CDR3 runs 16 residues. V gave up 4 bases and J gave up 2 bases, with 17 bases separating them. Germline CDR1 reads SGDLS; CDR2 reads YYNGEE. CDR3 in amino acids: CASSPGNSPNTDTQYF. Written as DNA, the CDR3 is TGTGCCAGCAGCCCCGGGAACTCGCCCAACACAGATACGCAGTATTTT.

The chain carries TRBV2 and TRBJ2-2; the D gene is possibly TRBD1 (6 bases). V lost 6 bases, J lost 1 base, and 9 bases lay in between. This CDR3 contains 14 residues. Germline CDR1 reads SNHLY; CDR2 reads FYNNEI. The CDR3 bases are TGTGCCAGCAGACAGGGTGAGAACACCGGGGAGCTGTTTTTT. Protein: CASRQGENTGELFF. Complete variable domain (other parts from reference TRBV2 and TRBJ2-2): EPEVTQTPSHQVTQMGQEVILRCVPISNHLYFYWYRQILGQKVEFLVSFYNNEISEKSEIFDDQFSVERPDGSNFTLKIRSTKLEDSAMYFCASRQGENTGELFFGEGSRLTVL.

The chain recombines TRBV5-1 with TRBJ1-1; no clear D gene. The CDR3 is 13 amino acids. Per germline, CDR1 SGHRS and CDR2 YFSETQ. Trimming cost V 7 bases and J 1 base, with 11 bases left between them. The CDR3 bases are TGCGCCAGCGGTCCGGACGGGAACACTGAAGCTTTCTTT. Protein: CASGPDGNTEAFF.

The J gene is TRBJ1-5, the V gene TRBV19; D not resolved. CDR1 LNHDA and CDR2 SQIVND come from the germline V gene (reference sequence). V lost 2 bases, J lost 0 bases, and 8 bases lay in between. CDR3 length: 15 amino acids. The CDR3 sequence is CASSITGDSNQPQHF. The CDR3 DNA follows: TGTGCCAGTAGTATAACGGGAGATAGCAATCAGCCCCAGCATTTT. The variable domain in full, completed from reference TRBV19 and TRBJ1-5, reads DGGITQSPKYLFRKEGQNVTLSCEQNLNHDAMYWYRQDPGQGLRLIYYSQIVNDFQKGDIAEGYSVSREKKESFPLTVTSAQKNPTAFYLCASSITGDSNQPQHFGDGTRLSIL.

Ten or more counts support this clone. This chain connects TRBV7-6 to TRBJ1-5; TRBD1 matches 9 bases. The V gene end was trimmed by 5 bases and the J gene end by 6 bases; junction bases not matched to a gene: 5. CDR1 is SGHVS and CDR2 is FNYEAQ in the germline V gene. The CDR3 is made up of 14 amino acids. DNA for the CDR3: TGTGCCAGCAGCGTGGGACAGGGAAGTCAGCCCCAGCATTTT. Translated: CASSVGQGSQPQHF. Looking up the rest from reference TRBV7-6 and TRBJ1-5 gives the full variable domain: GAGVSQSPRYKVTKRGQDVALRCDPISGHVSLYWYRQALGQGPEFLTYFNYEAQQDKSGLPNDRFSAERPEGSISTLTIQRTEQRDSAMYRCASSVGQGSQPQHFGDGTRLSIL.

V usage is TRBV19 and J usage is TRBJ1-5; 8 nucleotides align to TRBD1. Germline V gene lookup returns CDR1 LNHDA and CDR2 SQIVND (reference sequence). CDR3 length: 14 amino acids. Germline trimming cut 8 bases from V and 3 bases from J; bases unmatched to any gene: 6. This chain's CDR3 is CASSGQADNQPQHF. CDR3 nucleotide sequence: TGTGCCAGTTCGGGACAGGCGGACAATCAGCCCCAGCATTTT.

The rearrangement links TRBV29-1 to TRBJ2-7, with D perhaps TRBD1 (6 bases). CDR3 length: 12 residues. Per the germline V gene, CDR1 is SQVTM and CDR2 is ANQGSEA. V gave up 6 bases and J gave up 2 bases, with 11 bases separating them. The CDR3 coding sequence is TGCAGCGTGGGGGCAGGAGCCTACGAGCAGTACTTC. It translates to CSVGAGAYEQYF.

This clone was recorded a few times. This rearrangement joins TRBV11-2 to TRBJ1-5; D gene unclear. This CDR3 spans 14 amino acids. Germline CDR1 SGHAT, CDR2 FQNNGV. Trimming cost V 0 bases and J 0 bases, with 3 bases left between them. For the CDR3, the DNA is TGTGCCAGCAGCTTAGAACATAGCAATCAGCCCCAGCATTTT. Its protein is CASSLEHSNQPQHF. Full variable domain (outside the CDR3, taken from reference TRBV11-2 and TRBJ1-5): EAGVAQSPRYKIIEKRQSVAFWCNPISGHATLYWYQQILGQGPKLLIQFQNNGVVDDSQLPKDRFSAERLKGVDSTLKIQPAKLEDSAVYLCASSLEHSNQPQHFGDGTRLSIL.

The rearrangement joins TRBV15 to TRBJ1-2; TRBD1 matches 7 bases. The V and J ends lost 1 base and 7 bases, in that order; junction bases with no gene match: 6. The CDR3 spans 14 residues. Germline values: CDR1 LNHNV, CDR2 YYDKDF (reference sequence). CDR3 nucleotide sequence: TGTGCCACCAGCAGAGGCAACAGGGGTGGTGGCTACACCTTC. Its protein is CATSRGNRGGGYTF.

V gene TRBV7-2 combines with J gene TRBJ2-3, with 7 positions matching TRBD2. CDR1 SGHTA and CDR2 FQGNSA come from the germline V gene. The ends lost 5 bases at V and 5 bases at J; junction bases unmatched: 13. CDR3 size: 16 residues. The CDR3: CASSPRGRVRGDTQYF. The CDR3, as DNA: TGTGCCAGCAGCCCCCGGGGGAGGGTGAGGGGAGATACGCAGTATTTT.

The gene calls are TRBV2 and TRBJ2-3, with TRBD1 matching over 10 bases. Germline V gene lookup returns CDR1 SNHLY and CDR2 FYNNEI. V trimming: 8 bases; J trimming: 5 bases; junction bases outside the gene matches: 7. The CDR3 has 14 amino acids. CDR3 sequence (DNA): TGTGCCAGCCGTCCCGGGACAGGGGTAGATACGCAGTATTTT. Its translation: CASRPGTGVDTQYF.

The CDR3 loop reads CASSLVGGNEQFF. The CDR3 nucleotides read TGTGCCAGCAGCTTAGTCGGAGGAAATGAGCAGTTCTTC. The chain combines TRBV13 with TRBJ2-1; D possibly corresponds to TRBD2 (5 bases). V lost 1 base and J 7 bases, leaving 8 bases between the germline ends. Germline V lookup: CDR1 PRHDT, CDR2 FYEKMQ (reference sequence). The CDR3 is made up of 13 amino acids.

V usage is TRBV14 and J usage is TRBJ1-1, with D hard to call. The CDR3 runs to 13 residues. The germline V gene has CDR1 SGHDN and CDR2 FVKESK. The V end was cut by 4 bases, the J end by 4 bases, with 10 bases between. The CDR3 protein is CASSPTRGTEAFF. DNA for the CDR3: TGTGCCAGCAGCCCGACTCGGGGCACTGAAGCTTTCTTT.

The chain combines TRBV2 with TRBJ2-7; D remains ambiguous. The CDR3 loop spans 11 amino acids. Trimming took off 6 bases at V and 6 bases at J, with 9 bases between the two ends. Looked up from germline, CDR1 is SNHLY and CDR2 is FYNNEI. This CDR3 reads CASSAYAEQYF. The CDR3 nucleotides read TGTGCCAGCAGCGCTTACGCCGAGCAGTACTTC.

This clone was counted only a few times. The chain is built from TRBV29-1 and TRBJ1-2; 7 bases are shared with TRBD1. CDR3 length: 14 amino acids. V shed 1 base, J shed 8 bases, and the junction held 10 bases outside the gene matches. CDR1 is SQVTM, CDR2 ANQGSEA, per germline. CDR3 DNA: TGCAGCGTTGAAGCAGGGACAGCCTTAGGGGGCTACACCTTC. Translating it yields CSVEAGTALGGYTF. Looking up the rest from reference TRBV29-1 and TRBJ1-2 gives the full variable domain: SAVISQKPSRDICQRGTSLTIQCQVDSQVTMMFWYRQQPGQSLTLIATANQGSEATYESGFVIDKFPISRPNLTFSTLTVSNMSPEDSSIYLCSVEAGTALGGYTFGSGTRLTVV.

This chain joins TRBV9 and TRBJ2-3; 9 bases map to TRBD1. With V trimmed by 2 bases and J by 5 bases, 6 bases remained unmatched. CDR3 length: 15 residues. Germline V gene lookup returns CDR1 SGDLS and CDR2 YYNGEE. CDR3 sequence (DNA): TGTGCCAGCAGCGTCAGGGGACAGGGAGGAGATACGCAGTATTTT. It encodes CASSVRGQGGDTQYF.